The 19 T cell receptor beta chains presented below share a single source sample, sequenced in a study of regulatory T cells in long-lasting Graves disease. Time point meaning: newly diagnosed GD, antithyroid drugs for less than 3 months. PBMC RNA served as the TCR library source. According to the study, TCR beta libraries were built with iRepertoire HTBI primers and CDR3-region Arm-PCR. TCRdb fed the multiplex PCR reads into MiXCR, producing one record per CDR3 protein. The sample holds 560,000 or so distinct CDR3 sequences, about 16% seen once. The sample also formed part of further work on T cells in Graves' hyperthyroidism and ophthalmopathy.

Sequenced material: peripheral blood mononuclear cells (PBMCs), taken at new diagnosis, from a patient treated with antithyroid drugs. These receptors came from a man between 18 and 29 years old with Graves disease.

This clonotype has at least ten counts. The J gene is TRBJ2-7, the V gene TRBV7-8, with D hard to call. CDR3 length equals 14 residues. Germline V gene sequence: CDR1 SGHVS, CDR2 FQNEAQ. V was cut by 5 bases and J by 2 bases, with 13 bases left in between. Here the CDR3 DNA reads TGTGCCAGCAGCCCAGTGGCGGTCCCCTACGAGCAGTACTTC. It is translated as CASSPVAVPYEQYF.

The CDR3 loop reads CASSTPSSGQYNEQFF. CDR3 coding DNA: TGTGCCAGCTCAACCCCGAGTAGCGGGCAGTACAATGAGCAGTTCTTC. The J gene is TRBJ2-1, the V gene TRBV18, with 7 nucleotides matching TRBD2. The germline V gene encodes CDR1 KGHSH and CDR2 LQKENI. Germline trimming cut 5 bases from V and 4 bases from J; bases unmatched to any gene: 11. CDR3 size: 16 residues.

This clonotype has ten or more counts. The genes are TRBV3-1 and TRBJ1-1; 8 nucleotides agree with TRBD1. Germline values: CDR1 LGHDT, CDR2 YNNKEL (reference sequence). The CDR3 is made up of 15 amino acids. Trimming took 3 bases from V and 7 from J; bases not matched to a gene: 10. CDR3 nucleotides: TGTGCCAGCAGCCAGCGACAGGGGAACCCCGGTGAAGCTTTCTTT. Protein sequence: CASSQRQGNPGEAFF.

This clonotype occurred many times. V gene TRBV7-2 combines with J gene TRBJ2-6; D is possibly TRBD1 (5 bases). The CDR3 has 15 residues. The germline V gene has CDR1 SGHTA and CDR2 FQGNSA. Trimming took off 5 bases at V and 2 bases at J, with 10 bases between the two ends. The DNA of the CDR3 is TGTGCCAGCAGCCCCAGGGTGACTGGGGCCAACGTCCTGACTTTC. Translation: CASSPRVTGANVLTF.

A few counts support this clonotype. The chain employs TRBV5-1 and TRBJ2-7; maybe TRBD2 (7 bases). There are 15 residues in the CDR3. Trimming shortened V by 0 bases and J by 2 bases, and 12 bases separated the two germline ends. Germline CDR1 reads SGHRS; CDR2 reads YFSETQ. The DNA of the CDR3 is TGCGCCAGCAGCTTGGAGGGCGGGGGCACCTACGAGCAGTACTTC. Translating it yields CASSLEGGGTYEQYF.

The V call is TRBV6-2 or TRBV6-3, the J call TRBJ2-1; 10 bases align to TRBD1. J was trimmed by 8 bases and V by 5 bases; bases with no gene match: 9. CDR1 MNHEY and CDR2 SVGEGT come from the germline V gene. CDR3 size: 15 residues. This CDR3 reads CASSDGQGGSDEQFF. CDR3 DNA sequence: TGTGCCAGCAGTGACGGACAGGGGGGATCCGATGAGCAGTTCTTC.

This clonotype was counted only a few times. The rearrangement links TRBV20-1 to TRBJ2-3, with TRBD2 matching 8 bases. V lost 5 bases to trimming and J lost 2 bases; unmatched junction nucleotides: 6. The germline gives CDR1 DFQATT, CDR2 SNEGSKA (reference sequence). The CDR3 length is 14 residues. This chain's CDR3 is CSAVTSGLTDTQYF. As DNA, the CDR3 is TGCAGTGCTGTCACTAGCGGACTCACAGATACGCAGTATTTT.

The CDR3 sequence is CASSLSPGGSPLHF. DNA for the CDR3: TGTGCCAGCAGCTTATCGCCAGGGGGCTCACCCCTCCACTTT. V usage is TRBV7-3 and J usage is TRBJ1-6; TRBD1 agrees at 8 bases. The CDR3 has 14 residues. With V trimmed by 2 bases and J by 10 bases, 4 bases remained unmatched. Germline values: CDR1 SGHTA, CDR2 FQGTGA.

This clonotype was detected many times. This chain joins TRBV12-3 or TRBV12-4 and TRBJ2-3, with unresolved D. Between the trimmed V and J ends, which lost 1 base and 4 bases, there was a span of 12 bases. The CDR3 loop spans 15 amino acids. The CDR3 is CASSLEPVSSDTQYF. Written as DNA, the CDR3 is TGTGCCAGCAGTTTAGAACCGGTTTCGTCAGATACGCAGTATTTT.

This clonotype was found many times. CDR3 region: CASSPQGAVYGYTF. CDR3 bases: TGTGCCAGCAGCCCACAGGGGGCTGTCTATGGCTACACCTTC. The chain joins TRBV12-3 or TRBV12-4 to TRBJ1-2, with 9 bases lining up with TRBD1. Trimming took 6 bases from V and 4 from J; bases not matched to a gene: 6. The CDR3 has 14 residues.

The CDR3 loop reads CASSVAGFTGELFF. Written as DNA, the CDR3 is TGTGCCAGCAGTGTGGCCGGTTTCACCGGGGAGCTGTTTTTT. V gene TRBV7-9 combines with J gene TRBJ2-2; D is ambiguous. V dropped 6 bases and J dropped 4 bases, with 12 bases sitting between them. The germline gives CDR1 SEHNR, CDR2 FQNEAQ (reference sequence). The CDR3 has 14 residues.

Notes on this clonotype: A much larger clone differs from this one at a single base, so this may be a read error. The CDR3 does not close with the conserved phenylalanine or tryptophan, likely indicating a read error. This rearrangement joins TRBV20-1 to TRBJ1-1; D gene uncertain. The CDR3 totals 13 residues. Germline V gives CDR1 DFQATT, CDR2 SNEGSKA (reference sequence). V lost 1 base, J lost 2 bases, and 8 bases lay in between. CDR3 nucleotide sequence: TGCAGTGCTAGAGCGGCTTCCAACACTGAAGCTTTCATT. This translates into CSARAASNTEAFI.

This clonotype has a handful of counts. This chain links TRBV6-2 or TRBV6-3 with TRBJ2-1; D possibly uses TRBD1 or TRBD2 (5 bases each). The V end lost 4 bases, the J end lost 6 bases, and 16 bases lay between the germline ends. Germline-derived CDR1 and CDR2 are MNHEY and SVGEGT. The CDR3 totals 15 residues. CDR3 loop: CASSSTGTVSNEQFF. In nucleotides, the CDR3 is TGTGCCAGCAGTTCTACCGGGACCGTGTCCAATGAGCAGTTCTTC.

This clonotype has ten or more counts. The CDR3 region has the DNA TGCAGTGCTAAAAGGTTCGCCGGGGAGCTGTTTTTT. Its translation is CSAKRFAGELFF. The J gene is TRBJ2-2, the V gene TRBV20-1; D is unclear. The germline V gene has CDR1 DFQATT and CDR2 SNEGSKA (reference sequence). This CDR3 comprises 12 residues. Trimming took off 4 bases at V and 6 bases at J, with 9 bases between the two ends.

CDR3 loop: CASRYQTGGANIQYF. For the CDR3, the DNA is TGTGCCAGCAGATACCAGACAGGGGGCGCGAACATTCAGTACTTC. V usage is TRBV27 and J usage is TRBJ2-4, with TRBD1 matching 10 bases. This CDR3 has 15 residues. From germline, CDR1 is MNHEY and CDR2 SMNVEV (reference sequence). The V and J ends lost 6 bases and 7 bases, in that order; junction bases with no gene match: 9.

The chain carries TRBV7-9 and TRBJ2-7; D gene ambiguous. The CDR3 extends over 14 amino acids. The germline gives CDR1 SEHNR, CDR2 FQNEAQ (reference sequence). V lost 8 bases and J lost 4, with 18 bases in between. DNA of the CDR3: TGTGCCAGCTCAGGTGGCCGACCTGGGTACGAGCAGTACTTC. Translating gives CASSGGRPGYEQYF.

This clonotype was seen repeatedly, ten times or more. The gene calls are TRBV28 and TRBJ1-4, with D tentatively TRBD1 (6 bases). Trimming removed 2 bases from V and 2 bases from J, with 12 bases in between. The CDR3 is 16 residues long. From germline, CDR1 is MDHEN and CDR2 SYDVKM. This CDR3 is CASSLGQGFTNEKLFF. CDR3 sequence (DNA): TGTGCCAGCAGTTTAGGTCAGGGGTTCACTAATGAAAAACTGTTTTTT.

The chain links TRBV10-1 to TRBJ2-5; 7 bases line up with TRBD2. The CDR3 is 15 residues long. V dropped 3 bases and J dropped 5; count of bases not matched to a gene: 9. CDR1 is WNHNN, CDR2 SYGVQD, per germline (reference sequence). CDR3 protein: CASSDERGEGETQYF. CDR3 nucleotides: TGCGCCAGCAGTGATGAGCGGGGAGAGGGTGAGACCCAGTACTTC.

This rearrangement joins TRBV7-3 to TRBJ1-1; unclear D gene. V lost 2 bases and J lost 11, with 18 bases in between. The CDR3 is 14 amino acids. Germline assignment: CDR1 SGHTA and CDR2 FQGTGA. CDR3 loop: CASSLAREGPVAFF. DNA of the CDR3: TGTGCCAGCAGCTTAGCCCGGGAAGGACCGGTGGCTTTCTTT.